This T cell receptor beta chain comes out of a study of cytomegalovirus exposure and HLA in healthy donors. Findings and limits, study-wide: In a later analysis, V- and J-gene trimming of beta chains associated with a DCLRE1C missense variant, replicated independently.

About this clone: What it binds is not known.

From germline, CDR1 is SGHVS and CDR2 FQNEAQ. The CDR3 has 16 amino acids. Trimming shortened V by 5 bases and J by 10 bases, and 26 bases separated the two germline ends. The primer mix had 60 Vbeta and 13 Jbeta primers. Study processing details: About 10 million of tens of millions of unique TCR beta chains were shared, per a later count. TCRdb keeps only in-frame clones here, not all; method: immunoSEQ multiplex PCR. Clone size and the V and J calls come from that table; the DNA yielded D and trimming. The sample records 75,000 to 95,000 clones, about 81% being singletons. The chain uses TRBV7-8 and TRBJ1-2; maybe TRBD1 (5 bases). The material sequenced was PBMCs. This sequence was found in a man between 18 and 29 years old in good health and CMV-seronegative. The CDR3 loop is CASSQRTTSTFEDYTF. CDR3 bases: TGTGCCAGCAGCCAAAGGACAACTAGCACCTTCGAAGACTACACCTTC.